Only a few counts were recorded for the clone carrying this TCR beta chain. Its antigen is still unknown. V dropped 2 bases and J dropped 7; count of bases not matched to a gene: 9. Germline CDR1 reads MNHEY; CDR2 reads SMNVEV (reference sequence). The CDR3 is 17 amino acids. TCRdb passed the RT-PCR reads through MiXCR, listing each CDR3 protein once. The profile shows 600,000 to 850,000 distinct CDR3 sequences, less than 15% of them singletons. This sample was included in a study of response to subunit inactivated influenza vaccine. Regarding the study as a whole: Researchers suggested that each seasonal influenza vaccination recruits few new T cells.

The specimen comprised PBMCs from blood, sampled roughly 15 days before vaccination. The receptor was isolated from a man aged 50 to 59 who received an inactivated influenza vaccine. The chain joins TRBV27 to TRBJ1-6; TRBD1 aligns across 9 bases. The CDR3 region has the DNA TGTGCCAGCAGTTTACTGTATAACAGGGGGCCGAATTCACCCCTCCACTTT. Translation: CASSLLYNRGPNSPLHF.